One sample yielded the 4 T cell receptor beta chains listed below, sequenced in a study of beta chain features in type 1 diabetes. The authors reverse transcribed all of the isolated RNA, so sequencing captured expressed TCRB transcripts. Measured with immunoSEQ multiplex PCR; TCRdb has only the in-frame clones, and not every one. The sample holds hundreds of thousands of clones, around 16% seen once. Specimen: naive CD4+ T cells from blood. The origin of the receptors is a man younger than 35 in good health.

This clone occurred a few times. V is TRBV2 and J is TRBJ2-3; TRBD2 might be the D (7 bases). The CDR3 is 15 residues long. With 4 bases removed from V and 3 bases from J, the gap between germline ends came to 14 bases. Germline CDR1 reads SNHLY; CDR2 reads FYNNEI. Here the CDR3 reads CASSGGASGTDTQYF. CDR3 coding DNA: TGTGCCAGCAGTGGGGGGGCTAGCGGTACAGATACGCAGTATTTT.

The table lists this clone with a few counts. This chain connects TRBV6-6 to TRBJ2-7; the match to TRBD2 covers 14 bases. J lost 5 bases, V lost 10 bases, and 10 bases had no gene match. Germline V gene lookup returns CDR1 MNHNY and CDR2 SVGAGI (reference sequence). This CDR3 region has 15 residues. The CDR3 here is CATGLAGALRHEQYF. DNA of the CDR3: TGTGCCACGGGACTAGCGGGAGCTTTGCGCCACGAGCAGTACTTC.

V is TRBV9 and J is TRBJ2-5; D call uncertain. V was cut by 1 base and J by 5 bases, with 6 bases left in between. Germline V CDR1 and CDR2: SGDLS, YYNGEE. The CDR3 has 12 amino acids. This chain's CDR3 is CASSVRKETQYF. DNA of the CDR3: TGTGCCAGCAGCGTACGAAAGGAGACCCAGTACTTC.

This clone came up a few times. The chain joins TRBV5-4 to TRBJ2-3; the match to TRBD2 covers 9 bases. CDR3 length equals 16 residues. Trimming cost V 0 bases and J 6 bases; bases outside gene matches: 8. Germline CDR1 and CDR2: SGHNT and YYREEE (reference sequence). The CDR3 reads CASSLAVSGSSDTQYF. The CDR3 coding sequence is TGTGCCAGCAGCTTGGCGGTTAGCGGGAGTTCGGATACGCAGTATTTT.